The source of this T cell receptor (beta chain) is a study of blood T cell repertoires in COVID-19. The table came from immunoSEQ multiplex PCR; TCRdb's copy has only in-frame clones and leaves some out. The data show approximately 390,000 clones, about 89% seen once. Trimming left V 7 bases short and J 8 bases short, with 14 bases between. Germline lookup yields CDR1 MNHEY and CDR2 SVGAGI. The length of the CDR3 is 12 residues. This TCR was sampled from an older woman with COVID-19, enrolled during active disease. The chain links TRBV6-5 to TRBJ1-2; unclear D gene. The source material was peripheral blood. The CDR3 region is CASTGGPEGYTF. The DNA for the CDR3 is TGTGCCAGCACGGGAGGCCCGGAGGGCTACACCTTC.